The entry that follows covers one T cell receptor beta chain sequence. What it binds is not known. The data were obtained in a study of identical twins. General study results and limits: Because invariant MAIT and iNKT cells could be present, zero-insertion analyses could be partly confounded.

TCRdb re-called the 5' RACE reads through MiXCR, storing one row per CDR3 protein. The table lists some 560,000 distinct CDR3 sequences, around 9.6% of them singletons, with approximately 3% in the top ten. Germline lookup yields CDR1 KGHDR and CDR2 SFDVKD. The CDR3 length is 13 residues. V shed 4 bases and J shed 3 bases, with 6 bases lying between them. These data were also filed under a second study, of yellow fever vaccine responses in identical twins.

This clonotype was obtained from a woman aged 18-35 years in good health. Sample: PBMCs. V and J are TRBV24-1 and TRBJ1-5; D is unresolved. The CDR3 DNA follows: TGTGCCACCAGTGAGGGATTCAATCAGCCCCAGCATTTT. Protein: CATSEGFNQPQHF.